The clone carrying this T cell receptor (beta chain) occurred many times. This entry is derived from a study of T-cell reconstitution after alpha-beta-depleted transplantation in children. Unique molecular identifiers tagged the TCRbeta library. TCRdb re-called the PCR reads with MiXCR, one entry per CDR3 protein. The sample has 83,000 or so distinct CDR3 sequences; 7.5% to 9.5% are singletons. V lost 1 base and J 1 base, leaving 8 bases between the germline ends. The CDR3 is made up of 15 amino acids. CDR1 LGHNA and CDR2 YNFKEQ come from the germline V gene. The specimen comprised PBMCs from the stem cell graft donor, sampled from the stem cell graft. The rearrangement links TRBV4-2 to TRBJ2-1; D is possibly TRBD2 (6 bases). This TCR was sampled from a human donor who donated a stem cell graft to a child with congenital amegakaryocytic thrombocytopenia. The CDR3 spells CASSQGGESYNEQFF. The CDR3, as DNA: TGTGCCAGCAGCCAAGGGGGGGAATCCTACAATGAGCAGTTCTTC.